This paragraph covers one TCR beta chain sequence. Sequenced by immunoSEQ multiplex PCR; TCRdb stores in-frame clones only, minus some. The sample consists of around 48,000 clones, over 80% of them appearing once. The trim removed 5 bases at V and 1 base at J, leaving 5 bases unmatched. The germline V gene has CDR1 SQVTM and CDR2 ANQGSEA. The CDR3 has 15 residues. These data are taken from a study of T cell changes during pregnancy in multiple sclerosis. The chain links TRBV29-1 to TRBJ2-2; 9 bases align to TRBD2. Source: CD4+ T cells from peripheral blood mononuclear cells, taken in the second trimester of pregnancy. This clonotype was sampled from a female donor in good health, enrolled as a control in a pregnancy study. The DNA for the CDR3 is TGCAGCGTTATTAGCGGGAGAGGGAACACCGGGGAGCTGTTTTTT. Amino acids: CSVISGRGNTGELFF.